What follows are 30 T cell receptor beta chains derived from one specimen sequenced in a study of radiation and T cells in renal cell carcinoma. Measured with immunoSEQ multiplex PCR; TCRdb has only the in-frame clones, and not every one. This sample has some 80,000 clones, with just over 85% found just once. Sample time point: blood 2 weeks post-SBRT. Treatment meaning: 15 Gy SBRT to primary tumor, nephrectomy 4 weeks later. Specimen: blood, collected from a patient whose treatment included radiotherapy and nephrectomy. Receptors originate from a woman in her 50s with renal cell carcinoma.

This clone occurred once. V gene TRBV7-9 combines with J gene TRBJ1-1, with 9 bases fitting TRBD1. In germline, CDR1 is SEHNR, CDR2 FQNEAQ (reference sequence). The CDR3 covers 16 residues. The J segment lost 1 base and the V segment lost 4 bases, leaving 7 bases of the junction unmatched. Here the CDR3 reads CASSSNPGQGNTEAFF. CDR3 DNA sequence: TGTGCCAGCAGCTCCAACCCGGGACAGGGGAACACTGAAGCTTTCTTT.

In nucleotides, the CDR3 is TGTGCCAGCAGCGCGGGCCCGACCTACAATGAGCAGTTCTTC. As protein: CASSAGPTYNEQFF. The chain couples TRBV9 to TRBJ2-1, with no clear D. There are 14 residues in the CDR3. Looked up from germline, CDR1 is SGDLS and CDR2 is YYNGEE. Deletions cut 3 bases from V and 2 bases from J, with 9 bases between.

This chain links TRBV5-1 with TRBJ1-3; no clear D. The CDR3 is 14 amino acids. CDR1 SGHRS and CDR2 YFSETQ come from the germline V gene. The ends were cut back, 0 bases at V and 0 bases at J, with 4 bases in the middle. The CDR3 protein is CASSLGSSGNTIYF. CDR3 bases: TGCGCCAGCAGCTTGGGCAGCTCTGGAAACACCATATATTTT. The full variable domain, completed using reference TRBV5-1 and TRBJ1-3, is KAGVTQTPRYLIKTRGQQVTLSCSPISGHRSVSWYQQTPGQGLQFLFEYFSETQRNKGNFPGRFSGRQFSNSRSEMNVSTLELGDSALYLCASSLGSSGNTIYFGEGSWLTVV.

V usage is TRBV5-1 and J usage is TRBJ1-4; TRBD1 aligns across 9 bases. Germline assignment: CDR1 SGHRS and CDR2 YFSETQ. The CDR3 has 15 residues. The V and J ends lost 2 bases and 8 bases, in that order; junction bases with no gene match: 7. CDR3 region: CASSLQGAREEKLFF. The CDR3 DNA follows: TGCGCCAGCAGCTTACAGGGGGCCCGGGAGGAAAAACTGTTTTTT.

V and J are TRBV30 and TRBJ1-3, with 8 bases matching TRBD1. This CDR3 is 19 amino acids long. Germline loops: CDR1 GTSNPN, CDR2 SVGIG (reference sequence). J gave up 3 bases and V 3 bases, and 19 bases lay outside the gene matches. DNA for the CDR3: TGTGCCTGGAGGGGTACCGGGACAGGCGGCTCCCTACGTGGAAACACCATATATTTT. Protein product: CAWRGTGTGGSLRGNTIYF.

The V and J genes are TRBV18 and TRBJ2-7; maybe TRBD2 (6 bases). V was shortened by 0 bases and J by 3 bases, with 12 bases between the two germline ends. Germline CDR1 and CDR2: KGHSH and LQKENI. The CDR3 extends over 15 amino acids. CDR3 in amino acids: CASSPPEGGHYEQYF. CDR3 sequence (DNA): TGTGCCAGCTCACCACCGGAGGGAGGCCACTACGAGCAGTACTTC.

This chain links TRBV5-1 with TRBJ2-1; D call uncertain. The CDR3 extends over 14 amino acids. Germline lookup yields CDR1 SGHRS and CDR2 YFSETQ. Trimming left V 0 bases short and J 5 bases short, with 9 bases between. CDR3 loop: CASSLGAANNEQFF. The DNA for the CDR3 is TGCGCCAGCAGCTTGGGGGCAGCCAACAATGAGCAGTTCTTC.

This chain links TRBV7-3 with TRBJ1-1; no clear D gene. Trimming pared 3 bases from V and 1 base from J, leaving 6 bases between. This CDR3 has 13 amino acids. Germline loops: CDR1 SGHTA, CDR2 FQGTGA. CDR3 DNA: TGTGCCAGCAGCTTCGATTCGAACACTGAAGCTTTCTTT. Residues: CASSFDSNTEAFF.

V usage is TRBV19 and J usage is TRBJ2-7; D unresolved. CDR3 length: 15 amino acids. With 6 bases removed from V and 0 bases from J, the gap between germline ends came to 15 bases. Germline V lookup: CDR1 LNHDA, CDR2 SQIVND (reference sequence). DNA of the CDR3: TGTGCCAGTAGGTACGAGCAGGACCCCTCCTACGAGCAGTACTTC. Amino acid sequence: CASRYEQDPSYEQYF.

The chain links TRBV28 to TRBJ2-6; D is unclear. This CDR3 comprises 16 residues. Germline CDR1 reads MDHEN; CDR2 reads SYDVKM. With 2 bases removed from V and 10 bases from J, the gap between germline ends came to 18 bases. CDR3 nucleotides: TGTGCCAGCAGTTTAGCCTCAGGTTCGGGTTTGAACGTCCTGACTTTC. Translation: CASSLASGSGLNVLTF.

The chain is built from TRBV2 and TRBJ2-7; 9 bases agree with TRBD2. This CDR3 comprises 13 residues. Germline V lookup: CDR1 SNHLY, CDR2 FYNNEI. The V and J ends lost 9 bases and 2 bases, in that order; junction bases with no gene match: 5. The CDR3 region is CARGGTSTYEQYF. In DNA, the CDR3 is TGTGCCAGGGGGGGGACTAGCACCTACGAGCAGTACTTC.

The V and J genes are TRBV7-8 and TRBJ1-1; weak D call: TRBD1 (5 bases). The germline gives CDR1 SGHVS, CDR2 FQNEAQ. Deletions cut 1 base from V and 4 bases from J, with 13 bases between. There are 15 residues in the CDR3. The CDR3 coding sequence is TGTGCCAGCAGCTTAGTTCTACGGGGGGGCACTGAAGCTTTCTTT. This codes for CASSLVLRGGTEAFF. The complete variable domain, with remaining parts taken from reference TRBV7-8 and TRBJ1-1, reads GAGVSQSPRYKVAKRGQDVALRCDPISGHVSLFWYQQALGQGPEFLTYFQNEAQLDKSGLPSDRFFAERPEGSVSTLKIQRTQQEDSAVYLCASSLVLRGGTEAFFGQGTRLTVV.

The V gene is TRBV6-5, the J gene TRBJ2-7; 7 positions match TRBD1. The CDR3 length is 15 residues. Germline V lookup: CDR1 MNHEY, CDR2 SVGAGI. The trim removed 1 base at V and 2 bases at J, leaving 5 bases unmatched. The chain's CDR3 is CASSYFPDRPYEQYF. The CDR3 region has the DNA TGTGCCAGCAGTTACTTTCCGGACAGGCCCTACGAGCAGTACTTC.

This clone was observed a few times. V usage is TRBV19 and J usage is TRBJ2-5; 8 positions agree with TRBD2. V shed 6 bases and J 4 bases; nucleotides not matched to a gene: 10. Germline CDR1 is LNHDA and CDR2 is SQIVND (reference sequence). This CDR3 region has 15 residues. In nucleotides, the CDR3 is TGTGCCAGTAGAGAGGGCAGCGGGAGAGGAGAGACCCAGTACTTC. Encoded protein: CASREGSGRGETQYF.

The CDR3 bases are TGTGCCAGCAGCTCACCCGGGGAACATAGCAATCAGCCCCAGCATTTT. It translates to CASSSPGEHSNQPQHF. The V and J genes are TRBV7-9 and TRBJ1-5; no reliable D call. The CDR3 totals 16 residues. V was clipped by 4 bases and J by 0 bases, with 13 bases between them. CDR1 is SEHNR, CDR2 FQNEAQ, per germline (reference sequence).

The chain carries TRBV6-1 and TRBJ1-6; tentatively, D is TRBD1 (6 bases). CDR1 and CDR2 from the germline V gene are MNHNS and SASEGT. Trimming took off 1 base at V and 9 bases at J, with 10 bases between the two ends. This CDR3 is built from 14 residues. The CDR3 bases are TGTGCCAGCAGTGAAGGGCAGGGGAGTTCACCCCTCCACTTT. Translated, it gives CASSEGQGSSPLHF.

The J gene is TRBJ2-3, the V gene TRBV10-3; D is unresolved. The CDR3 is 12 amino acids. Trimming stripped 7 bases from V and 1 base from J, with 6 bases between. Per the germline V gene, CDR1 is ENHRY and CDR2 is SYGVKD. DNA of the CDR3: TGTGCCATCACGGACGGCACAGATACGCAGTATTTT. Translation gives CAITDGTDTQYF.

J is TRBJ2-2 and V is TRBV6-6; no definite D call. V lost 7 bases and J lost 1, with 4 bases in between. Germline V gives CDR1 MNHNY, CDR2 SVGAGI (reference sequence). The CDR3 runs to 12 residues. The CDR3 DNA is TGTGCCAGCAACGGGAACACCGGGGAGCTGTTTTTT. Amino acid sequence: CASNGNTGELFF.

The chain links TRBV27 to TRBJ2-4; the D gene could be TRBD1 or TRBD2 (5 bases each). The V and J ends lost 0 bases and 0 bases respectively, with 12 bases between them. CDR3 length equals 17 residues. Per germline, CDR1 MNHEY and CDR2 SMNVEV (reference sequence). CDR3 sequence (DNA): TGTGCCAGCAGTTTATCATTGGGGGAGTTAGCCAAAAACATTCAGTACTTC. Its protein product is CASSLSLGELAKNIQYF.

This clone was counted once. V gene TRBV25-1 combines with J gene TRBJ2-5, with D unresolved. Germline loops: CDR1 MGHDK, CDR2 SYGVNS. The CDR3 is 14 residues long. V was shortened by 5 bases and J by 2 bases, with 12 bases between the two germline ends. CDR3 in DNA: TGTGCCAGCAGTACCACCCAAACGCAAGAGACCCAGTACTTC. As protein: CASSTTQTQETQYF.

This chain connects TRBV9 to TRBJ2-1, with 7 bases fitting TRBD2. The germline V gene has CDR1 SGDLS and CDR2 YYNGEE. The CDR3 runs to 15 residues. With V trimmed by 0 bases and J by 4 bases, 4 bases remained unmatched. The DNA of the CDR3 is TGTGCCAGCAGCGTAGCTGGCGGGGGATACAATGAGCAGTTCTTC. Translating gives CASSVAGGGYNEQFF.

The chain carries TRBV7-8 and TRBJ2-7; the D gene is possibly TRBD2 (5 bases). The germline V and J ends were trimmed by 5 bases and 3 bases, with 11 bases remaining between them. The germline gives CDR1 SGHVS, CDR2 FQNEAQ. CDR3 length equals 13 residues. For the CDR3, the DNA is TGTGCCAGCAGCACCCGGAGGAACTACGAGCAGTACTTC. Translation gives CASSTRRNYEQYF.

V is TRBV7-2 and J is TRBJ2-5; 7 nucleotides line up with TRBD1. The germline V gene has CDR1 SGHTA and CDR2 FQGNSA. Losses at the gene ends were 5 bases for V and 1 base for J; bases not matched to a gene: 7. This CDR3 has 15 amino acids. As DNA, the CDR3 is TGTGCCAGCAGCATGGTGGGACAGACCCAAGAGACCCAGTACTTC. It is translated as CASSMVGQTQETQYF.

V usage is TRBV5-6 and J usage is TRBJ2-3; D perhaps matches TRBD1 (6 bases). Trimming took off 3 bases at V and 4 bases at J, with 9 bases between the two ends. The CDR3 loop spans 13 amino acids. Germline V gives CDR1 SGHDT, CDR2 YYEEEE. CDR3 coding DNA: TGTGCCAGCAGCTCCTACAGGGCAGATACGCAGTATTTT. Translating it yields CASSSYRADTQYF.

This chain links TRBV11-2 with TRBJ2-7, with TRBD1 matching 7 bases. CDR3 size: 14 residues. The V segment lost 4 bases and the J segment 3 bases; nucleotides outside the gene matches: 6. Germline assignment: CDR1 SGHAT and CDR2 FQNNGV. DNA of the CDR3: TGTGCCAGCAGCTCTGACAGGGCCAGCTACGAGCAGTACTTC. Encoded protein: CASSSDRASYEQYF.

J is TRBJ2-1 and V is TRBV4-3; no clear D gene. Germline assignment: CDR1 LGHNA and CDR2 YSLEER. Deletions cut 3 bases from V and 4 bases from J, with 7 bases between. The CDR3 is 13 amino acids. CDR3 sequence: CASSHGPYNEQFF. The CDR3 coding sequence is TGCGCCAGCAGCCATGGACCTTACAATGAGCAGTTCTTC.

The rearrangement uses TRBV2 and TRBJ1-2, with D tentatively TRBD1 (6 bases). This CDR3 contains 16 residues. V shed 2 bases and J shed 3 bases, with 16 bases lying between them. Germline V lookup: CDR1 SNHLY, CDR2 FYNNEI. In DNA, the CDR3 is TGTGCCAGCAGTGAAAGGGACAAGGGGTCATACTATGGCTACACCTTC. It specifies CASSERDKGSYYGYTF.

The rearrangement uses TRBV28 and TRBJ1-5; D not resolved. Between the trimmed V and J ends, which lost 5 bases and 0 bases, there was a span of 8 bases. CDR1 MDHEN and CDR2 SYDVKM come from the germline V gene. This CDR3 region has 14 residues. The chain's CDR3 is CASSIHISNQPQHF. CDR3 nucleotides: TGTGCCAGCAGTATCCACATTAGCAATCAGCCCCAGCATTTT.

The chain uses TRBV11-2 and TRBJ2-7; D is tentatively TRBD1 or TRBD2 (5 bases each). The germline gives CDR1 SGHAT, CDR2 FQNNGV. This CDR3 has 14 residues. V shed 5 bases and J shed 3 bases, with 14 bases lying between them. CDR3 nucleotide sequence: TGTGCCAGCAGCCGGGGCGTGGTGGGCTACGAGCAGTACTTC. It specifies CASSRGVVGYEQYF.

V usage is TRBV10-2 and J usage is TRBJ1-4; D is ambiguous. This CDR3 has 17 residues. Germline CDR1 and CDR2: WSHSY and SAAADI. With 1 base removed from V and 8 bases from J, the gap between germline ends came to 20 bases. DNA of the CDR3: TGCGCCAGCAGTGAGTGGTTCGGCAGTCGCCTCGGAGAAAAACTGTTTTTT. Protein sequence: CASSEWFGSRLGEKLFF.